The rows below give T cell receptor beta chains drawn from one sample of a study of shared clonotypes between healthy human individuals. Repertoires were generated with immunoSEQ multiplex PCR, while TCRdb's copy carries only in-frame clones and drops some. The table records about 2.1 million clones, roughly 91% of them present only once. The sample taken for sequencing was naive CD8+ T cells from PBMCs. Source of these receptors: a man aged 18 to 29 in good health. Some clones in this sample may be carry-over from other donors' samples. Both conserved end residues are trimmed from each CDR3.

j_call | v_call | cdr3_aa
TRBJ2-6 | TRBV27 | ASGLAGNGANVLT
TRBJ1-2 | TRBV7-9 | ASSGQGHGYT
TRBJ1-1 | TRBV13 | ASSPRGAMNTEAF
TRBJ2-5 | TRBV11-2 | ASSPRDRGQETQY
TRBJ2-1 | TRBV7-9 | ASSLARGRHNEQF
TRBJ2-7 | TRBV27 | ASSGRAHEQY
TRBJ2-3 | TRBV11-2 | ASSLEWGAGPDTQY
TRBJ1-1 | TRBV28 | ASSLEWDAF
TRBJ1-1 | TRBV6-6 | ASSYTVNTEAF
TRBJ2-1 | TRBV7-3 | ASSAWTSGSYNEQF
TRBJ1-1 | TRBV28 | ASIHLRQGRRLNTEAF
TRBJ2-1 | TRBV7-2 | ASSSPRGRSSYNEQF